The 19 T cell receptor beta chains listed next were all sequenced from one sample in a study of cytomegalovirus exposure and HLA in healthy donors. PCR used 60 Vbeta primers and 13 Jbeta primers. Method: immunoSEQ multiplex PCR; TCRdb's copy keeps in-frame clones and lacks some. This table lists 100,000 to 150,000 clones. Sequencing was carried out using PBMCs. These receptor sequences come from a man aged 25-45 years in good health and CMV-seronegative.

The rearrangement joins TRBV28 to TRBJ2-7, with TRBD1 identical over 8 bases. The germline CDR1 and CDR2 sequences are MDHEN and SYDVKM. V shed 3 bases, J shed 6 bases, and the junction held 7 bases outside the gene matches. This CDR3 has 14 residues. The CDR3 bases are TGTGCCAGCAGTTTCTTGGACAGGGCGGGCGAGCAGTACTTC. Translating it yields CASSFLDRAGEQYF.

The rearrangement joins TRBV7-2 to TRBJ2-5; no definite D call. The germline V and J ends were trimmed by 5 bases and 5 bases, with 6 bases remaining between them. This CDR3 spans 11 amino acids. Germline lookup yields CDR1 SGHTA and CDR2 FQGNSA. The CDR3 region has the DNA TGTGCCAGCAGCGACGGGGAGACCCAGTACTTC. Residues: CASSDGETQYF.

The chain employs TRBV5-4 and TRBJ2-5, with 8 bases fitting TRBD1. The CDR3 is 16 amino acids. In germline, CDR1 is SGHNT, CDR2 YYREEE (reference sequence). With V trimmed by 4 bases and J by 1 base, 9 bases remained unmatched. The DNA for the CDR3 is TGTGCCAGCAGCCGTGATCAGGGGGCCTTCCAAGAGACCCAGTACTTC. Amino acids: CASSRDQGAFQETQYF. The variable domain in full, with the rest retrieved from reference TRBV5-4 and TRBJ2-5, is ETGVTQSPTHLIKTRGQQVTLRCSSQSGHNTVSWYQQALGQGPQFIFQYYREEENGRGNFPPRFSGLQFPNYSSELNVNALELDDSALYLCASSRDQGAFQETQYFGPGTRLLVL.

The chain has TRBV6-1 and TRBJ2-7; 8 bases line up with TRBD2. There are 15 residues in the CDR3. Germline V gene lookup returns CDR1 MNHNS and CDR2 SASEGT. Losses at the gene ends were 10 bases for V and 4 bases for J; bases not matched to a gene: 15. The CDR3 DNA follows: TGTGCCACCGGTCCTTTTAGCGGGACCCAATACGAGCAGTACTTC. Amino acids: CATGPFSGTQYEQYF.

The V call is TRBV5-4, the J call TRBJ2-5; D possibly corresponds to TRBD1 (6 bases). This CDR3 comprises 14 residues. V lost 0 bases and J lost 5, with 11 bases in between. Germline CDR1 and CDR2: SGHNT and YYREEE (reference sequence). This CDR3 reads CASSLAGVWETQYF. The CDR3, as DNA: TGTGCCAGCAGCTTGGCAGGGGTCTGGGAGACCCAGTACTTC.

The rearrangement links TRBV7-9 to TRBJ2-6; D might be TRBD1 (6 bases). The V end lost 5 bases, the J end lost 4 bases, and 24 bases lay between the germline ends. The CDR3 sequence is 19 residues long. CDR1 and CDR2 from the germline V gene are SEHNR and FQNEAQ (reference sequence). CDR3 bases: TGTGCCAGCAGCCCTTGGACGGCCCAGGGGCCCAAAGGGGCCAACGTCCTGACTTTC. It translates to CASSPWTAQGPKGANVLTF. Using reference TRBV7-9 and TRBJ2-6 for the parts outside the CDR3, the full variable domain is DTGVSQNPRHKITKRGQNVTFRCDPISEHNRLYWYRQTLGQGPEFLTYFQNEAQLEKSRLLSDRFSAERPKGSFSTLEIQRTEQGDSAMYLCASSPWTAQGPKGANVLTFGAGSRLTVL.

The chain uses TRBV29-1 and TRBJ2-1; TRBD2 is a possible D gene (5 bases). This CDR3 has 17 amino acids. From germline, CDR1 is SQVTM and CDR2 ANQGSEA. V was trimmed by 0 bases and J by 0 bases, leaving 15 bases between them. CDR3 protein: CSVEDTSGKYSYNEQFF. CDR3 nucleotide sequence: TGCAGCGTTGAAGATACCAGCGGAAAATACTCCTACAATGAGCAGTTCTTC.

The chain couples TRBV10-3 to TRBJ1-1; 8 bases agree with TRBD1. This CDR3 spans 13 amino acids. V shed 3 bases and J 11 bases; nucleotides not matched to a gene: 8. Germline lookup yields CDR1 ENHRY and CDR2 SYGVKD. The CDR3 loop is CAISDSGQGWAFF. CDR3 nucleotide sequence: TGTGCCATCAGTGACTCCGGACAGGGATGGGCTTTCTTT.

The rearrangement joins TRBV11-2 to TRBJ2-1; TRBD1 agrees at 8 bases. The CDR3 is 18 residues long. J lost 6 bases, V lost 6 bases, and 19 bases had no gene match. CDR1 and CDR2 (germline): SGHAT, FQNNGV. This chain's CDR3 is CASSRRRTHITGGNEQFF. Written as DNA, the CDR3 is TGTGCCAGCAGTCGGCGAAGAACTCATATAACAGGGGGCAATGAGCAGTTCTTC.

The V and J genes are TRBV5-8 and TRBJ1-5; unclear D gene. Trimming left V 2 bases short and J 1 base short, with 13 bases between. The CDR3 runs to 16 residues. The germline V gene encodes CDR1 SGHTS and CDR2 YDEGEE. CDR3 residues: CASSFREPGSNQPQHF. CDR3 nucleotide sequence: TGTGCCAGCAGCTTCCGGGAACCGGGGAGCAATCAGCCCCAGCATTTT.

The V call is TRBV2, the J call TRBJ1-2, with 7 positions matching TRBD1. CDR1 and CDR2 (germline): SNHLY, FYNNEI. This CDR3 has 13 amino acids. Trimming removed 9 bases from V and 3 bases from J; junction bases left unmatched: 7. The CDR3 DNA follows: TGTGCCAGGCCCCGACAGGGAGACTATGGCTACACCTTC. Its translation is CARPRQGDYGYTF.

The chain carries TRBV19 and TRBJ1-5, with D possibly TRBD1 on 6 matching bases. The CDR3 runs to 14 residues. Germline CDR1 LNHDA, CDR2 SQIVND (reference sequence). The ends were cut back, 3 bases at V and 3 bases at J, with 9 bases in the middle. The CDR3, as DNA: TGTGCCAGTAGTATCGGACAGACCAATCAGCCCCAGCATTTT. Translated: CASSIGQTNQPQHF.

This chain links TRBV9 with TRBJ1-3, with D hard to call. The germline gives CDR1 SGDLS, CDR2 YYNGEE. This CDR3 contains 13 residues. Trimming removed 3 bases at V and 1 base at J, with 5 bases between. The CDR3 spells CASSDSSGNTIYF. CDR3 nucleotides: TGTGCCAGCAGCGACAGTTCTGGAAACACCATATATTTT.

The chain couples TRBV6-5 to TRBJ2-6, with a possible D match to TRBD2 (6 bases). Trimming stripped 6 bases from V and 0 bases from J, with 9 bases between. CDR1 and CDR2 (germline): MNHEY, SVGAGI. The CDR3 length is 15 residues. The CDR3 DNA reads TGTGCCAGCAGGTTGGGGGGCTCTGGGGCCAACGTCCTGACTTTC. This gives the protein CASRLGGSGANVLTF.

This sequence joins TRBV1 and TRBJ1-1; TRBD1 was called by the table and not checked on the DNA. TRBV1 is a listed pseudogene. The CDR3 has 13 amino acids. In DNA, the CDR3 is TGCACCAGCAGCCTGGTCCATTCCAGATGGGCTTTCTTT. Residues: CTSSLVHSRWAFF.

The rearrangement links TRBV5-1 to TRBJ1-2, with D possibly TRBD1 on 6 matching bases. This CDR3 region has 13 residues. V lost 5 bases and J lost 1, with 9 bases in between. Per the germline V gene, CDR1 is SGHRS and CDR2 is YFSETQ. The CDR3 is CASRGADNYGYTF. In DNA form, the CDR3 reads TGCGCCAGCAGGGGGGCAGATAACTATGGCTACACCTTC.

The J gene is TRBJ1-3, the V gene TRBV9; TRBD1 matches 8 bases. This CDR3 spans 15 amino acids. The junction had 9 bases not matched to a gene; V was cut back by 2 bases and J by 8 bases. Germline V gives CDR1 SGDLS, CDR2 YYNGEE. As DNA, the CDR3 is TGTGCCAGCAGCGTCATGGGACAGGCAGTGGACACCATATATTTT. This encodes CASSVMGQAVDTIYF.

The CDR3 region has the DNA TGTGCCAGCATGCGGCAGTATAATTCACCCCTCCACTTT. Amino acids: CASMRQYNSPLHF. V and J are TRBV28 and TRBJ1-6, with unresolved D. The CDR3 consists of 13 residues. Trimming removed 7 bases from V and 4 bases from J, with 8 bases in between. Germline CDR1 reads MDHEN; CDR2 reads SYDVKM.

This rearrangement joins TRBV6-4 to TRBJ2-1, with 9 bases lining up with TRBD2. Per germline, CDR1 MRHNA and CDR2 SNTAGT. This CDR3 is 14 amino acids long. The V and J ends lost 6 bases and 6 bases, in that order; junction bases with no gene match: 6. CDR3 in amino acids: CASRRLAASNEQFF. The CDR3 DNA reads as TGTGCCAGCAGAAGACTAGCGGCAAGCAATGAGCAGTTCTTC.